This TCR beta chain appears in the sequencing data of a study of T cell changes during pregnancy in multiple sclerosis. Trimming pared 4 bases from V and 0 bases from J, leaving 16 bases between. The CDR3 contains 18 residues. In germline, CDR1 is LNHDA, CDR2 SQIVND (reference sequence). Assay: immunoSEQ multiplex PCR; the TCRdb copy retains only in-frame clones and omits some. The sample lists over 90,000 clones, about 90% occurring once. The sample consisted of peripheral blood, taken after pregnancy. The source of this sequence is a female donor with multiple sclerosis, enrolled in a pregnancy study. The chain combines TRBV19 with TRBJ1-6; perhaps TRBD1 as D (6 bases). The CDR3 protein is CASSKNRDTSSYNSPLHF. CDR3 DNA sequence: TGTGCCAGTAGTAAGAACCGGGACACGAGCTCCTATAATTCACCCCTCCACTTT. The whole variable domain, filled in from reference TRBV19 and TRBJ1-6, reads DGGITQSPKYLFRKEGQNVTLSCEQNLNHDAMYWYRQDPGQGLRLIYYSQIVNDFQKGDIAEGYSVSREKKESFPLTVTSAQKNPTAFYLCASSKNRDTSSYNSPLHFGNGTRLTVT.